The 25 T cell receptor beta chains in this list originate from one sample, sequenced in a study of metastatic and nonmetastatic thyroid tumors. Patients had received no treatment of any kind before thyroid surgery. TCRdb re-analyzed the PCR reads using MiXCR. The table shows about 25,000 clones, with roughly 20% occurring only once. Sequencing was performed on adjacent normal tissue. The receptors come from a female donor with papillary thyroid cancer or a benign thyroid nodule (not recorded which). Some clones in this sample may be carry-over from other donors' samples.

In this sample, this clone turned up many times. At one of its ends the junction is not consistent with the germline gene, which may arise from a read error. This chain joins TRBV11-2 and TRBJ1-2; 7 bases map to TRBD1. Germline loops: CDR1 SGHAT, CDR2 FQNNGV. The CDR3 is 15 residues long. CDR3 sequence: CASSLDGTANYGYTF. The CDR3 bases are TGTGCCAGCAGCCTAGATGGGACAGCTAACTATGGCTACACCTTC. Drawing the rest from reference TRBV11-2 and TRBJ1-2, the complete variable domain is EAGVAQSPRYKIIEKRQSVAFWCNPISGHATLYWYQQILGQGPKLLIQFQNNGVVDDSQLPKDRFSAERLKGVDSTLKIQPAKLEDSAVYLCASSLDGTANYGYTFGSGTRLTVV.

Relative to its sample, this clone is medium-sized. V is TRBV27 and J is TRBJ2-6; weak D call: TRBD1 (6 bases). The CDR3 is 16 amino acids. Per germline, CDR1 MNHEY and CDR2 SMNVEV (reference sequence). V lost 6 bases and J 3 bases, leaving 15 bases between the germline ends. CDR3 in amino acids: CASRGLGQRGANVLTF. CDR3 DNA sequence: TGTGCCAGCAGGGGATTAGGACAGCGTGGGGCCAACGTCCTGACTTTC.

This clone was found many times. This sequence joins TRBV11-2 and TRBJ2-5; no firm D call. Looked up from germline, CDR1 is SGHAT and CDR2 is FQNNGV. This CDR3 contains 15 residues. V was cut by 1 base and J by 1 base, with 10 bases left in between. The CDR3 DNA follows: TGTGCCAGCAGCTTAGTAGGGTTTGGCCAAGAGACCCAGTACTTC. Protein: CASSLVGFGQETQYF.

This clone was observed once. The CDR3 sequence: CASSLGRAGVAGELFF. Written as DNA, the CDR3 is TGCGCCAGCAGCCTGGGGCGAGCAGGGGTAGCAGGGGAGCTGTTTTTT. V gene TRBV5-1 combines with J gene TRBJ2-2, with a possible D match to TRBD1 (6 bases). V was clipped by 4 bases and J by 8 bases, with 21 bases between them. The germline V gene has CDR1 SGHRS and CDR2 YFSETQ. The CDR3 has 16 residues.

The genes are TRBV20-1 and TRBJ1-1; D perhaps matches TRBD1 (6 bases). The CDR3 is 15 amino acids. Trimming stripped 5 bases from V and 2 bases from J, with 18 bases between. Per germline, CDR1 DFQATT and CDR2 SNEGSKA (reference sequence). The CDR3 bases are TGCAGTGCTGGGGACCTTCAGGGGCCTAACACTGAAGCTTTCTTT. Protein: CSAGDLQGPNTEAFF.

This clone was detected ten times or more. V and J are TRBV6-1 and TRBJ1-4; tentatively, D is TRBD1 (6 bases). The CDR3 is 17 residues long. Germline CDR1 MNHNS, CDR2 SASEGT. Trimming removed 4 bases at V and 6 bases at J, with 21 bases between. The chain's CDR3 is CASSGGLGGYPDEKLFF. The DNA of the CDR3 is TGTGCCAGCAGTGGGGGTTTGGGGGGCTATCCGGATGAAAAACTGTTTTTT.

This clone showed up many times. The gene calls are TRBV4-1 and TRBJ2-7; 7 positions match TRBD2. Germline V gene data show CDR1 as MGHRA and CDR2 as YSYEKL. This CDR3 has 16 residues. The V and J ends lost 0 bases and 1 base, in that order; junction bases with no gene match: 6. CDR3 in amino acids: CASSQDTQRDSYEQYF. In DNA form, the CDR3 reads TGCGCCAGCAGCCAAGATACCCAGCGGGATTCCTACGAGCAGTACTTC.

The CDR3 loop is CSASDYDHYF. CDR3 DNA: TGCAGTGCTAGTGACTACGATCATTACTTC. The chain is built from TRBV20-1 and TRBJ2-7, with a weak D call TRBD2 (5 bases). Germline V CDR1 and CDR2: DFQATT, SNEGSKA (reference sequence). Trimming took off 3 bases at V and 13 bases at J, with 13 bases between the two ends. The CDR3 is 10 amino acids.

This clone was picked up many times. This sequence joins TRBV12-3 or TRBV12-4 and TRBJ2-2; D call uncertain. This CDR3 comprises 13 residues. V was trimmed by 8 bases and J by 5 bases, leaving 12 bases between them. CDR3 DNA: TGTGCCAGCCCCAACGATATTACCGGGGAGCTGTTTTTT. Translated: CASPNDITGELFF.

This clone is judged medium-sized (0.01 to 0.1%). One end of the junction is discordant with germline, which a read error may explain. The V gene is TRBV6-1, the J gene TRBJ1-5; TRBD1 is a possible D gene (5 bases). This CDR3 is built from 12 residues. CDR1 is MNHNS and CDR2 is SASEGT in the germline V gene. CDR3 region: CASSPEARAGNF. In DNA, the CDR3 is TGTGCCAGCAGCCCTGAAGCCAGGGCCGGGAATTTT.

The chain carries TRBV6-5 and TRBJ2-3, with 9 bases aligning to TRBD2. This CDR3 region has 18 residues. Germline-derived CDR1 and CDR2 are MNHEY and SVGAGI. J gave up 3 bases and V 0 bases, and 10 bases lay outside the gene matches. This chain's CDR3 is CASSYSRPRREGTDTQYF. For the CDR3, the DNA is TGTGCCAGCAGTTACTCTAGGCCCCGGCGGGAGGGGACAGATACGCAGTATTTT.

This clone was seen at least ten times. The V gene is TRBV30, the J gene TRBJ1-4; no firm D call. The germline gives CDR1 GTSNPN, CDR2 SVGIG (reference sequence). CDR3 size: 15 residues. V was cut by 1 base and J by 3 bases, with 12 bases left in between. The CDR3, as DNA: TGTGCCTGGAGTGATTTTATGAGGGCTAATGAAAAACTGTTTTTT. It encodes CAWSDFMRANEKLFF.

With respect to this clone: One end of the junction is discordant with germline, which a read error may explain. V gene TRBV2 combines with J gene TRBJ1-2; TRBD1 might be the D (5 bases). The CDR3 consists of 10 residues. Germline V gene lookup returns CDR1 SNHLY and CDR2 FYNNEI. CDR3 region: CGSRAQGYTF. Written as DNA, the CDR3 is TGTGGCAGCAGGGCGCAAGGCTACACCTTC.

This clone showed up many times. The chain couples TRBV9 to TRBJ2-3; 12 nucleotides align to TRBD2. Germline V gives CDR1 SGDLS, CDR2 YYNGEE. The CDR3 extends over 15 amino acids. J was trimmed by 4 bases and V by 4 bases; bases with no gene match: 4. The CDR3 loop reads CASSPTSGRSDTQYF. The CDR3 bases are TGTGCCAGCAGCCCTACTAGCGGGAGGTCAGATACGCAGTATTTT.

The sample holds many counts of this clone. The rearrangement links TRBV11-3 to TRBJ1-1, with 9 bases identical to TRBD1. CDR1 and CDR2 (germline): SGHNT, YENEEA. The CDR3 is made up of 14 amino acids. Unmatched junction bases numbered 4, after V lost 5 bases and J lost 3 bases. CDR3 region: CASSPRDRDTEAFF. The CDR3 nucleotides read TGTGCCAGCAGCCCGCGGGACAGGGACACTGAAGCTTTCTTT.

This chain links TRBV11-2 with TRBJ2-7, with TRBD2 identical over 10 bases. The CDR3 is 16 residues long. After removal of 1 base from V and 1 base from J, the junction contained 4 bases not matched to a gene. The V gene's germline CDR1 is SGHAT and CDR2 FQNNGV. CDR3 amino acids: CASSLVGSGGSYEQYF. In nucleotides, the CDR3 is TGTGCCAGCAGCTTAGTTGGTAGCGGGGGGTCCTACGAGCAGTACTTC.

The rearrangement links TRBV5-1 to TRBJ1-6, with 7 nucleotides matching TRBD1. The CDR3 consists of 17 residues. The V gene's germline CDR1 is SGHRS and CDR2 YFSETQ. V gave up 0 bases and J gave up 7 bases; unmatched junction bases: 10. As DNA, the CDR3 is TGCGCCAGCAGCTTGGGAACCCAGGGGGTAGGGAATTCACCCCTCCACTTT. It specifies CASSLGTQGVGNSPLHF.

The sample holds a few counts of this clone. A junction end diverges from the germline sequence, so it may reflect a read error. This chain's CDR3 is CACSEFWGEQYF. Written as DNA, the CDR3 is TGTGCCTGCAGTGAATTTTGGGGCGAGCAGTACTTC. The genes are TRBV25-1 and TRBJ2-7, with no clear D. Germline lookup yields CDR1 MGHDK and CDR2 SYGVNS. This CDR3 is built from 12 residues.

The gene calls are TRBV7-6 and TRBJ2-7, with 7 positions matching TRBD1. Germline V gene sequence: CDR1 SGHVS, CDR2 FNYEAQ. This CDR3 is 14 amino acids long. The junction had 7 bases not matched to a gene; V was cut back by 4 bases and J by 4 bases. The CDR3 region is CASSSNTGAYEQYF. For the CDR3, the DNA is TGTGCCAGCAGCTCAAATACAGGGGCTTACGAGCAGTACTTC.

Ten or more counts support this clone. The gene calls are TRBV9 and TRBJ2-5; D is possibly TRBD2 (6 bases). The V end lost 0 bases, the J end lost 5 bases, and 14 bases lay between the germline ends. The germline CDR1 and CDR2 sequences are SGDLS and YYNGEE. The CDR3 has 15 residues. The CDR3 spells CASSVDRGSTETQYF. The CDR3, as DNA: TGTGCCAGCAGCGTAGATCGGGGGTCGACGGAGACCCAGTACTTC.

This clone was seen more than once but under ten times. The chain links TRBV20-1 to TRBJ2-7; 7 bases are shared with TRBD2. Germline values: CDR1 DFQATT, CDR2 SNEGSKA (reference sequence). This CDR3 has 14 amino acids. J lost 3 bases, V lost 1 base, and 6 bases had no gene match. CDR3 sequence reads: CSARVGGRDYEQYF. Written as DNA, the CDR3 is TGCAGTGCTAGAGTTGGGGGGAGGGACTACGAGCAGTACTTC.

In this sample, this clone turned up many times. Here the CDR3 DNA reads TGCAGTGCCGACCCTGACCACTCCTACGAGCAGTACTTC. As protein: CSADPDHSYEQYF. V gene TRBV20-1 combines with J gene TRBJ2-7; D not certain. V was cut by 6 bases and J by 0 bases, with 12 bases left in between. This CDR3 has 13 residues. Germline V gives CDR1 DFQATT, CDR2 SNEGSKA (reference sequence).

This chain links TRBV9 with TRBJ1-3; D perhaps matches TRBD1 (5 bases). Trimming removed 3 bases from V and 0 bases from J, with 13 bases in between. In germline, CDR1 is SGDLS, CDR2 YYNGEE. The CDR3 loop spans 16 amino acids. This CDR3 reads CASSAFDSISGNTIYF. CDR3 coding DNA: TGTGCCAGCAGCGCTTTCGACAGCATCTCTGGAAACACCATATATTTT.

Comment on this clone: This could be a read error, since a much larger clone is one nucleotide away. Other DNA sequences of this sample code for an identical CDR3. The CDR3 region is CASSQDQGSGEQFF. As DNA, the CDR3 is TGTGCCAGTAGCCAAGATCAGGGTAGCGGTGAGCAGTTCTTC. The chain joins TRBV3-1 to TRBJ2-1; perhaps TRBD2 as D (6 bases). Germline assignment: CDR1 LGHDT and CDR2 YNNKEL (reference sequence). CDR3 length equals 14 residues.

At least ten counts were recorded for this clone. The rearrangement links TRBV29-1 to TRBJ2-7; 9 positions agree with TRBD1. CDR1 and CDR2 (germline): SQVTM, ANQGSEA. V lost 1 base, J lost 2 bases, and 15 bases stayed unmatched. This CDR3 spans 18 amino acids. The CDR3, as DNA: TGCAGCGTTGAAGTGGAAGGGACAGGGTCTAGTAGTACCTACGAGCAGTACTTC. It is translated as CSVEVEGTGSSSTYEQYF.